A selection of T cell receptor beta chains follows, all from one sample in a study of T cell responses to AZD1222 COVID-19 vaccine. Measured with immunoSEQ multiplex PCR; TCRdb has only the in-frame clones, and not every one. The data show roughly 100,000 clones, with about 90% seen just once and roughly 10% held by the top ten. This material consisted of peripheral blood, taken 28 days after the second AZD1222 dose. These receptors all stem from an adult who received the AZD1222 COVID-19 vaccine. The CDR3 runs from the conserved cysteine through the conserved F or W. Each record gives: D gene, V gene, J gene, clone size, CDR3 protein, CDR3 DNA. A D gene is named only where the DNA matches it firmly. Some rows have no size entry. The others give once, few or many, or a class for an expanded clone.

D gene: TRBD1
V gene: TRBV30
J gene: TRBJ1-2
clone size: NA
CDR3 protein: CAWSQGGNYGYTF
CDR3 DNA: TGTGCCTGGAGCCAGGGGGGCAACTATGGCTACACCTTC

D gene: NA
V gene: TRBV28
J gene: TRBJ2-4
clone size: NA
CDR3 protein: CVVQASSKNIQYF
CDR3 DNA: TGTGTCGTCCAGGCAAGTTCCAAAAACATTCAGTACTTC

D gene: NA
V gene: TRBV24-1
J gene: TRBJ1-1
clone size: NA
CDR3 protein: CATSDSGNTEAFF
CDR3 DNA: TGTGCCACCAGTGATTCGGGGAACACTGAAGCTTTCTTT

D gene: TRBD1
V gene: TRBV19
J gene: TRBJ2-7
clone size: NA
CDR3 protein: CASSTNGQGYEQYF
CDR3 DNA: TGTGCCAGTAGTACCAATGGACAGGGCTACGAGCAGTACTTC

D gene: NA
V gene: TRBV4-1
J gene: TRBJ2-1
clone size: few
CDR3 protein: CASSQDSIGGSLSSYNEQFF
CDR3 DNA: TGCGCCAGCAGCCAAGATTCCATAGGAGGTAGTCTAAGCTCCTACAATGAGCAGTTCTTC

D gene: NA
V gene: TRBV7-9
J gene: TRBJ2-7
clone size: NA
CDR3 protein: CASSLANAGYSYEQYF
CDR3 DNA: TGTGCCAGCAGCTTAGCCAACGCAGGGTACTCCTACGAGCAGTACTTC

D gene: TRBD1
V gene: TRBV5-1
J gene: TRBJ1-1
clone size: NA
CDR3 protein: CASSFRLTGSEAFF
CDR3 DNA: TGCGCCAGCAGCTTCCGCTTGACAGGGTCTGAAGCTTTCTTT

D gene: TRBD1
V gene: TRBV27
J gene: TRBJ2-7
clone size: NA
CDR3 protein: CASSLGQLYEQYF
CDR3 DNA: TGTGCCAGCAGTTTGGGACAGCTCTACGAGCAGTACTTC

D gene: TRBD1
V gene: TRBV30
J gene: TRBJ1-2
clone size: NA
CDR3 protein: CAWSATGYYGYTF
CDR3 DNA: TGTGCCTGGAGTGCGACAGGGTACTATGGCTACACCTTC

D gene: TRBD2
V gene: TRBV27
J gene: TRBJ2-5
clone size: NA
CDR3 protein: CANPRPQRGEETQYF
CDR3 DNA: TGTGCCAACCCCCGACCCCAGCGGGGGGAAGAGACCCAGTACTTC

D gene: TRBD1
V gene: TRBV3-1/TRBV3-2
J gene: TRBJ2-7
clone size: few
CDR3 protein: CASSPSYKGAPNF
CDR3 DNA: TGTGCCAGCAGCCCGAGCTACAAGGGGGCTCCGAACTTC

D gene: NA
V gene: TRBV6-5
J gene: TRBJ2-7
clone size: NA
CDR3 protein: CASSHSDYEQYF
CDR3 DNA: TGTGCCAGCAGTCACAGCGATTACGAGCAGTACTTC

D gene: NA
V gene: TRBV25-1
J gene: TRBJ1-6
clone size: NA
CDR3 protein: CASSEFLDGKNSPLHF
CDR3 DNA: TGTGCCAGCAGTGAATTCCTGGACGGGAAAAATTCACCCCTCCACTTT

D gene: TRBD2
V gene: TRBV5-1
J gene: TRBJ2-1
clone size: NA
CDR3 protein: CASSLMSSGVPYNEQFF
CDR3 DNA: TGCGCCAGCAGCTTGATGTCTAGCGGGGTACCCTACAATGAGCAGTTCTTC

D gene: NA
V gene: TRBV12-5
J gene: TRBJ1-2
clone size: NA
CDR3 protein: CASGLLGIGGYTF
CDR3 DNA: TGTGCTAGTGGTTTGTTAGGCATTGGTGGCTACACCTTC

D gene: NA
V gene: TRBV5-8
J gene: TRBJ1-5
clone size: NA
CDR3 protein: CASSPGRRGNPPQHF
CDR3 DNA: TGTGCCAGCAGCCCGGGACGCCGAGGGAACCCGCCCCAGCATTTT

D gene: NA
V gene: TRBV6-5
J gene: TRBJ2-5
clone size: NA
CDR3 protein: CASRQGRGETQYF
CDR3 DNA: TGTGCCAGCAGACAGGGTCGAGGAGAGACCCAGTACTTC

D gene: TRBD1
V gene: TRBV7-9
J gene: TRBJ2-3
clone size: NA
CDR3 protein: CASSLVRGQVDTQYF
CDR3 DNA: TGTGCCAGCAGCTTAGTCAGGGGGCAAGTGGATACGCAGTATTTT

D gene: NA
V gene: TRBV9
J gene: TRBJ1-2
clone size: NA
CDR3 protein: CASSPMGGNYGYTF
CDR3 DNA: TGTGCCAGCAGCCCGATGGGGGGAAACTATGGCTACACCTTC

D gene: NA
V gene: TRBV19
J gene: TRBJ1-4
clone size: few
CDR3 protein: CATREGEKLFF
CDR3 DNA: TGTGCCACCCGCGAAGGAGAAAAACTGTTTTTT

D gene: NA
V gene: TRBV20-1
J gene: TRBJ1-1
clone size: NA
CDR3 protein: CSASRATEAFF
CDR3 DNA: TGCAGTGCTAGCCGGGCTACTGAAGCTTTCTTT

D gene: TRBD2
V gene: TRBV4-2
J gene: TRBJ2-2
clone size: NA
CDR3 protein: CASSHGLAGDGELFF
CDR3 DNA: TGTGCCAGCAGCCACGGACTAGCGGGAGACGGGGAGCTGTTTTTT

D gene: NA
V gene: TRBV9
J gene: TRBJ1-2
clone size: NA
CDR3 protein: CASSVGEVYGYTF
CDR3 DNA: TGTGCCAGCAGCGTAGGGGAGGTCTATGGCTACACCTTC

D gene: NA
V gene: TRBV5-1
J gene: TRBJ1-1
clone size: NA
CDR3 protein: CASSLGTSNTEAFF
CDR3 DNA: TGCGCCAGCAGCCTCGGGACATCGAACACTGAAGCTTTCTTT

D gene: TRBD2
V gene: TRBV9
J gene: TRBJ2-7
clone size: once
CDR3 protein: CASSVASGSSSYEQYF
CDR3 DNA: TGTGCCAGCAGCGTAGCTAGCGGGTCCAGCTCCTACGAGCAGTACTTC

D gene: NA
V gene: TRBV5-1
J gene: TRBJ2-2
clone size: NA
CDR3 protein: CASSLGAGELFF
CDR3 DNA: TGCGCCAGCAGCTTGGGGGCCGGGGAGCTGTTTTTT

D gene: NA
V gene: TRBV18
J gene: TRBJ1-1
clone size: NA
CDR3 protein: CASSPHGGETEAFF
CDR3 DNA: TGTGCCAGCTCACCTCACGGGGGGGAGACTGAAGCTTTCTTT

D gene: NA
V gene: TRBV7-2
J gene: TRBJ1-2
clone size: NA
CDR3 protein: CASSLTRDYGYTF
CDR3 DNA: TGTGCCAGCAGCTTAACCCGAGATTATGGCTACACCTTC

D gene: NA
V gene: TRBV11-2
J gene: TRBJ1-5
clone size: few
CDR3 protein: CASSLNLNQPQHF
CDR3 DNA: TGTGCCAGCAGTCTCAACCTCAATCAGCCCCAGCATTTT

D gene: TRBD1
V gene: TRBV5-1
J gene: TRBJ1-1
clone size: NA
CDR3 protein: CASSPGTEFSAFF
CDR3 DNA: TGCGCCAGCAGCCCCGGGACAGAATTTTCGGCTTTCTTT

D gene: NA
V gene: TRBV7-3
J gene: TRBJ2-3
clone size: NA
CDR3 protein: CASSLRLGGTDTQYF
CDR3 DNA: TGTGCCAGCAGCTTAAGGTTGGGAGGCACAGATACGCAGTATTTT

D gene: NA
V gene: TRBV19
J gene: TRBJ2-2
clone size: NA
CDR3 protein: CASSVTHAQNTGELFF
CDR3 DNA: TGTGCCAGTAGTGTCACACACGCACAGAACACCGGGGAGCTGTTTTTT

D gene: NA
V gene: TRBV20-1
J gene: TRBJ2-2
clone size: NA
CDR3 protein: CSASTGADTGELFF
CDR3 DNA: TGCAGTGCTAGTACGGGGGCGGACACCGGGGAGCTGTTTTTT

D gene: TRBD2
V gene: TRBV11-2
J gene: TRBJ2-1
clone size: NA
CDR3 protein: CASSRTSGRAGEQFF
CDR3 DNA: TGTGCCAGCAGCCGGACTAGCGGGAGGGCCGGTGAGCAGTTCTTC

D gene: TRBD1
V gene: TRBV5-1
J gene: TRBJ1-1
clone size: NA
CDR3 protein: CASSSETGGQNTEAFF
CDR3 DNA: TGCGCCAGCAGCTCGGAGACAGGGGGGCAGAACACTGAAGCTTTCTTT

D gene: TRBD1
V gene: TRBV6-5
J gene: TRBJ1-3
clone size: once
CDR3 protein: CASSYSTGGGNTIYF
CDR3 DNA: TGTGCCAGCAGTTACTCGACAGGGGGCGGAAACACCATATATTTT

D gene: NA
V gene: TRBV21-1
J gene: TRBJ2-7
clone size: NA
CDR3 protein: CASSKFPKTPSYEQYF
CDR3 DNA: TGTGCCAGCAGCAAATTCCCGAAAACCCCCTCCTACGAGCAGTACTTC

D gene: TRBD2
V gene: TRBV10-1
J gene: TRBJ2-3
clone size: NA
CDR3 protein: CASSESGDGTSGNTQYF
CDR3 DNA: TGCGCCAGCAGTGAGTCGGGTGATGGGACTAGCGGCAATACGCAGTATTTT

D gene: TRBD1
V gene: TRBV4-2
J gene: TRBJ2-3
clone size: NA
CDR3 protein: CASSLIATGRGTDTQYF
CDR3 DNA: TGTGCCAGCAGCCTTATTGCGACAGGGAGAGGCACAGATACGCAGTATTTT

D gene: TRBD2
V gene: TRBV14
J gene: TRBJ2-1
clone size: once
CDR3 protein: CASSPSGEQFF
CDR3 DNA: TGTGCCAGCAGTCCTAGCGGGGAGCAGTTCTTC

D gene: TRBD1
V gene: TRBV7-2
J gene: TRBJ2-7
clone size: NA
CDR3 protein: CASSLRRTGIEQYF
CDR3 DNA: TGTGCCAGCAGCTTAAGGCGGACAGGGATCGAGCAGTACTTC

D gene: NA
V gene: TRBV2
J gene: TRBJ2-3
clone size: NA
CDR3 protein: CASSPQGGPTDTQYF
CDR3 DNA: TGTGCCAGCAGCCCCCAGGGGGGGCCGACAGATACGCAGTATTTT

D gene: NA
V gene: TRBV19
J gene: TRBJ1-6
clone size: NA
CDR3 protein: CASSIVDYNSPLHF
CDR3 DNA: TGTGCCAGTAGTATAGTGGATTATAATTCACCCCTCCACTTT

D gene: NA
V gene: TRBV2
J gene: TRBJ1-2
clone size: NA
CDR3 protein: CASSVTGLAGYTF
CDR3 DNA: TGTGCCAGCAGCGTTACAGGGCTGGCTGGCTACACCTTC

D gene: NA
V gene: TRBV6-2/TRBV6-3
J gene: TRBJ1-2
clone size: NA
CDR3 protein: CASSLIANYGYTF
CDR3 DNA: TGTGCCAGCAGTTTGATAGCTAACTATGGCTACACCTTC

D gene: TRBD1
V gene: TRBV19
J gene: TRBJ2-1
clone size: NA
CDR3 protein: CASSPTFGTGGRNEQFF
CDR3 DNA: TGTGCCAGTAGTCCCACATTCGGGACAGGGGGTCGCAATGAGCAGTTCTTC